What follows are 13 T cell receptor beta chains derived from one specimen sequenced in a study of T cells in Graves' hyperthyroidism and ophthalmopathy. Regions amplified from RNA transcripts were the TCR beta CDR3 regions. The primer set for the first-round RT-PCR of the TCR CDR3 was HTBI. TCRdb recomputed calls from the multiplex PCR reads with MiXCR, one row per CDR3 protein. The profile shows about 400,000 distinct CDR3 sequences, under 15% of them singletons. Material: blood. The receptors derive from a woman aged 25 to 39 with Graves' hyperthyroidism.

The V and J genes are TRBV29-1 and TRBJ2-7; a weak D match, TRBD1 (5 bases). V was pared by 0 bases and J by 2 bases, with 14 bases between. This CDR3 is 15 amino acids long. Germline assignment: CDR1 SQVTM and CDR2 ANQGSEA. The CDR3 DNA reads TGCAGCGTTGAAGATATCCGAACAGGAGCCTACGAGCAGTACTTC. Its translation: CSVEDIRTGAYEQYF.

This clonotype was detected a few times. V gene TRBV11-2 combines with J gene TRBJ2-5; maybe TRBD1 (5 bases). V gave up 5 bases and J gave up 4 bases, with 14 bases separating them. CDR3 size: 14 residues. CDR1 is SGHAT, CDR2 FQNNGV, per germline. The CDR3 DNA is TGTGCCAGCAGCCAAGGGGTAGGGGTAGAGACCCAGTACTTC. It codes for CASSQGVGVETQYF. Filled out from reference TRBV11-2 and TRBJ2-5, the complete variable domain reads EAGVAQSPRYKIIEKRQSVAFWCNPISGHATLYWYQQILGQGPKLLIQFQNNGVVDDSQLPKDRFSAERLKGVDSTLKIQPAKLEDSAVYLCASSQGVGVETQYFGPGTRLLVL.

In the case of this clonotype: This clone may be a read error of a much larger clone one base away. V and J are TRBV27 and TRBJ2-7; D is possibly TRBD1 or TRBD2 (5 bases each). This CDR3 region has 15 residues. V lost 6 bases and J lost 2, with 17 bases in between. Germline V gene lookup returns CDR1 MNHEY and CDR2 SMNVEV (reference sequence). CDR3 sequence: CASRLTPGGTYEQYF. CDR3 bases: TGTGCCAGCAGGTTAACCCCTGGGGGAACCTACGAGCAGTACTTC.

Only a few counts were recorded for this clonotype. This chain links TRBV5-1 with TRBJ1-2; TRBD1 matches 10 bases. CDR3 length equals 13 residues. Germline trimming cut 4 bases from V and 8 bases from J; bases unmatched to any gene: 5. Per germline, CDR1 SGHRS and CDR2 YFSETQ. CDR3 sequence: CASSETGGAGYTF. The CDR3 nucleotides are TGCGCCAGCAGCGAGACAGGGGGCGCGGGCTACACCTTC.

This clonotype was seen more than once but under ten times. This chain links TRBV20-1 with TRBJ1-5; tentative D call: TRBD1 (5 bases). The V and J ends lost 6 bases and 7 bases respectively, with 16 bases between them. Germline V gene sequence: CDR1 DFQATT, CDR2 SNEGSKA (reference sequence). The CDR3 is 13 residues long. CDR3 in amino acids: CSAPGPSGQPQHF. DNA for the CDR3: TGCAGTGCCCCGGGGCCTTCGGGGCAGCCCCAGCATTTT.

This clonotype was observed once. A clone one base away is much larger, so this may be a read error. This sequence joins TRBV6-1 and TRBJ1-5; D is unclear. The CDR3 extends over 14 amino acids. Germline V gene data show CDR1 as MNHNS and CDR2 as SASEGT. The CDR3 coding sequence is TGTGCCAACAGTGACATTCCGCTAAATCAGCCCCAGCATTTT. It is translated as CANSDIPLNQPQHF.

V gene TRBV4-2 combines with J gene TRBJ2-5, with 10 bases identical to TRBD2. The V gene end was trimmed by 0 bases and the J gene end by 5 bases; junction bases not matched to a gene: 6. CDR3 size: 16 residues. Germline V lookup: CDR1 LGHNA, CDR2 YNFKEQ. The CDR3 loop is CASSQDPAGGPETQYF. The DNA of the CDR3 is TGTGCCAGCAGCCAAGATCCAGCGGGAGGGCCGGAGACCCAGTACTTC.

This clonotype was counted at least ten times. The rearrangement joins TRBV5-1 to TRBJ1-1; D is unclear. This CDR3 region has 16 residues. CDR1 is SGHRS, CDR2 YFSETQ, per germline. V shed 0 bases and J shed 1 base, with 13 bases lying between them. CDR3 in amino acids: CASSLGPGRGNTEAFF. The CDR3 coding sequence is TGCGCCAGCAGCTTGGGGCCAGGTCGAGGGAACACTGAAGCTTTCTTT.

The chain links TRBV5-1 to TRBJ2-5, with D unresolved. Trimming stripped 5 bases from V and 5 bases from J, with 7 bases between. The germline V gene has CDR1 SGHRS and CDR2 YFSETQ. The CDR3 sequence is 11 residues long. The CDR3 DNA is TGCGCCAGCAGGCAACGGGAGACCCAGTACTTC. Translating it yields CASRQRETQYF.

This clonotype has ten or more counts. The rearrangement links TRBV28 to TRBJ1-3; 12 nucleotides align to TRBD1. Germline assignment: CDR1 MDHEN and CDR2 SYDVKM. This CDR3 region has 16 residues. The J segment lost 4 bases and the V segment lost 2 bases, leaving 3 bases of the junction unmatched. CDR3 in amino acids: CASSLGGTGGGNTIYF. CDR3 bases: TGTGCCAGCAGTTTAGGGGGGACAGGGGGCGGAAACACCATATATTTT. Variable domain in full (rest from reference TRBV28 and TRBJ1-3): DVKVTQSSRYLVKRTGEKVFLECVQDMDHENMFWYRQDPGLGLRLIYFSYDVKMKEKGDIPEGYSVSREKKERFSLILESASTNQTSMYLCASSLGGTGGGNTIYFGEGSWLTVV.

Only a few counts were recorded for this clonotype. V gene TRBV7-9 combines with J gene TRBJ2-5, with D possibly being TRBD1 (6 bases). The CDR3 spans 15 residues. Per germline, CDR1 SEHNR and CDR2 FQNEAQ (reference sequence). The germline V and J ends were trimmed by 1 base and 5 bases, with 14 bases remaining between them. DNA of the CDR3: TGTGCCAGCAGCTTAGGTACAGGGATGTGGGAGACCCAGTACTTC. This gives the protein CASSLGTGMWETQYF. Full variable domain (outside the CDR3, taken from reference TRBV7-9 and TRBJ2-5): DTGVSQNPRHKITKRGQNVTFRCDPISEHNRLYWYRQTLGQGPEFLTYFQNEAQLEKSRLLSDRFSAERPKGSFSTLEIQRTEQGDSAMYLCASSLGTGMWETQYFGPGTRLLVL.

This clonotype was observed many times. This sequence joins TRBV27 and TRBJ2-1; 8 positions match TRBD1. Germline assignment: CDR1 MNHEY and CDR2 SMNVEV (reference sequence). V trimming: 10 bases; J trimming: 8 bases; junction bases outside the gene matches: 13. This CDR3 comprises 14 residues. The DNA of the CDR3 is TGTGCCACCTCCCGAGGGACAGGTCATTATGAGCAGTTCTTC. This codes for CATSRGTGHYEQFF.

This clonotype was recorded at least ten times. V and J are TRBV7-2 and TRBJ2-3, with 12 bases that match TRBD2. The ends lost 6 bases at V and 6 bases at J; junction bases unmatched: 1. The length of the CDR3 is 13 residues. Germline loops: CDR1 SGHTA, CDR2 FQGNSA. The chain's CDR3 is CASSTSGRDTQYF. The CDR3 nucleotides read TGTGCCAGCAGTACTAGCGGGAGGGATACGCAGTATTTT.